The T cell receptor (beta chain) described here comes from a study of cytomegalovirus exposure and HLA in healthy donors. The PCR made use of 60 Vbeta and 13 Jbeta primers. This table comes from immunoSEQ multiplex PCR, and its TCRdb copy is limited to in-frame clones, with some not included. The data hold over 50,000 clones, with just under 85% observed a single time. In regard to this clone: Its antigen is not identified.

Whole-study results and caveats: For most subjects, TCR beta sequences were reported to predict HLA-A and HLA-B alleles with accuracy.

When sampled, the donors appeared nominally healthy, though they likely had unrecorded immune exposures. This clonotype originated in a man aged 35 to 55 in good health and CMV-seronegative. The source material was PBMCs.

The CDR3 region is CASSAVGQGKQETQYF. CDR3 sequence (DNA): TGTGCCAGCAGTGCCGTCGGGCAGGGTAAACAAGAGACCCAGTACTTC. V gene TRBV2 combines with J gene TRBJ2-5; maybe TRBD1 (5 bases). The CDR3 covers 16 residues. Germline CDR1 and CDR2: SNHLY and FYNNEI. Trimming stripped 4 bases from V and 2 bases from J, with 17 bases between.